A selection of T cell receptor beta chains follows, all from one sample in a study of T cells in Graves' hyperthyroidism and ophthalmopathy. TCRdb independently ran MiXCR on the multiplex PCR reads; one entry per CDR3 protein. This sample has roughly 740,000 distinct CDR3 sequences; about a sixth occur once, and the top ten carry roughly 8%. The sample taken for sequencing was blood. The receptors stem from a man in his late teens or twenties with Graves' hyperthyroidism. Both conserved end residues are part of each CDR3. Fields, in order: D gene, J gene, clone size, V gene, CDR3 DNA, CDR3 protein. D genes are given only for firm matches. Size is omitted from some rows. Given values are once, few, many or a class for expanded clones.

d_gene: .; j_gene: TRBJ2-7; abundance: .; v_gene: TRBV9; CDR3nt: TGTGCCAGCAGCCCCTATGAGGGGGTGCTCCCCCACGAGCAGTACTTC; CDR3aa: CASSPYEGVLPHEQYF
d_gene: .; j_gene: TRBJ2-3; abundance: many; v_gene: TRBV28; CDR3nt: TGTGCCAGCAGTTTACGGTGGGAGACAGATACGCAGTATTTT; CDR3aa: CASSLRWETDTQYF
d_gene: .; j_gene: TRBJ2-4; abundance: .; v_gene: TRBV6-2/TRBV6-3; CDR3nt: TGTGGCAGCAGTTACTCGACGGGGGACATTCAGTACTTC; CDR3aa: CGSSYSTGDIQYF
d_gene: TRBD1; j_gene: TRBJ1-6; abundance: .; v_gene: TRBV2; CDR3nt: TGTGCCAGCACCTTTTTACAGGGGCGCTCCTATAATTCACCCCTCCACTTT; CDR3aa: CASTFLQGRSYNSPLHF
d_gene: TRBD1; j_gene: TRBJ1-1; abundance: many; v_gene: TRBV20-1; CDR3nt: TGCAGTGCTACCCTGACAGGGGCTTACACTGAAGCTTTCTTT; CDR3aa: CSATLTGAYTEAFF
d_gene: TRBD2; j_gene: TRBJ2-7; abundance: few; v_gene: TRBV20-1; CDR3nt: TGCAGTGTTCGGCCTCTAGCGGGAGGGCCCATGGACGAGCAGTACTTC; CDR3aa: CSVRPLAGGPMDEQYF
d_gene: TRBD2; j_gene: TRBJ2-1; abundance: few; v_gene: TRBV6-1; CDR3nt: TGTGCCAGCAGTCCCTTCGTCGGGGAGGGCCCATACAATGAGCAGTTCTTC; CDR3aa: CASSPFVGEGPYNEQFF
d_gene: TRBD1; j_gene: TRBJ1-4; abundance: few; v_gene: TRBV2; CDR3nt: TGTGCCAGTTGGACAGGGGAGGATCGTGAAAAACTGTTTTTT; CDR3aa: CASWTGEDREKLFF
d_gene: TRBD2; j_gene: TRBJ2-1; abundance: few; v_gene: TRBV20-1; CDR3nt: TGCAGTGCAGCGGGAACAGTAGGCAATGAGCAGTTCTTC; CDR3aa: CSAAGTVGNEQFF
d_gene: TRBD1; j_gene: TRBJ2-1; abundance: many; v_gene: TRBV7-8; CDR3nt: TGTGCCAGCAGCACGGACAGGGGGATCTACAATGAGCAGTTCTTC; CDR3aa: CASSTDRGIYNEQFF
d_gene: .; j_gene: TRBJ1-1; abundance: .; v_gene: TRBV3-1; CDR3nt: TGTGCCAGCAGCCCCACCGGGGCGCTTGACACTGAAGCTTTCTTT; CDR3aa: CASSPTGALDTEAFF
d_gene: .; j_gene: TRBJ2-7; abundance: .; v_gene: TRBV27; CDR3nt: TGTGCCAGCCGAAGGCCGGGACGGGGCGACTACGAGCAGTACTTC; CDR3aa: CASRRPGRGDYEQYF
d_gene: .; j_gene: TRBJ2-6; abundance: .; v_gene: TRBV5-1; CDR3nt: TGCGCCAGCAGCTTGGAGACGGGTGGGGCCAACGTCCTGACTTTC; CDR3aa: CASSLETGGANVLTF
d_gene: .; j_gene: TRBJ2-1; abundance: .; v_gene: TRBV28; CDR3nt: TGTGCCAGCAGTCCGCAGGGTTTGGAGCAGTTCTTC; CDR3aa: CASSPQGLEQFF
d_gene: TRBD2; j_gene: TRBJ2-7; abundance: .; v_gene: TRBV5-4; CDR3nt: TGTGCCAGCAGCGGGCGAGGGACTAGCGGCTCCTACGAGCAGTACTTC; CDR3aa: CASSGRGTSGSYEQYF
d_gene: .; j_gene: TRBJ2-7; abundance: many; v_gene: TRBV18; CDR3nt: TGTGCCAGCTCACCGTCAGGGGACTCCTACGAGCAGTACTTC; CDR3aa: CASSPSGDSYEQYF
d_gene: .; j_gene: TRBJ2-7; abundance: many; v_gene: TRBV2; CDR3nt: TGTGCCAGCAAGCTCAGGGCCTCCTACGAGCAGTACTTC; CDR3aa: CASKLRASYEQYF
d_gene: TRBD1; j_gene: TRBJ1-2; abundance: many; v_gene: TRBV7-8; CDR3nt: TGTGCCAGCAGCTTATTTACCGAACAGGGGGGGGGCTACACCTTC; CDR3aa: CASSLFTEQGGGYTF
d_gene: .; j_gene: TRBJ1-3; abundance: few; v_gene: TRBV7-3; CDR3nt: TGTGCCAGCAGCCTCGTGACCTTTAGGGGAAACACCATATATTTT; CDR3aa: CASSLVTFRGNTIYF
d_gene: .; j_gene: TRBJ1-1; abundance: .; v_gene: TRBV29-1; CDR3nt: TGCAGCGTTGAACCGTCGACCAGGGAGGGTCACACTGAAGCTTTCTTT; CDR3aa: CSVEPSTREGHTEAFF
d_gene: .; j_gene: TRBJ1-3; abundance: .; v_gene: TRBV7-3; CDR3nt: TGTGCCAGCAGCTTAGGTGGCGGCGGGCACACCATATATTTT; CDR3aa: CASSLGGGGHTIYF
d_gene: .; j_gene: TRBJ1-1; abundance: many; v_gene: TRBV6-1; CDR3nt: TGTGCCAGCAGTGAAGGGGGAGTCTACAGGAACACTGAAGCTTTCTTT; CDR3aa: CASSEGGVYRNTEAFF
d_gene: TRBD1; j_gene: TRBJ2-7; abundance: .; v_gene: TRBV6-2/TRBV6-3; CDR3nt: TGTGCCAGCAGGACAGGGTCCAACTACGAGCAGTACTTC; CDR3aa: CASRTGSNYEQYF
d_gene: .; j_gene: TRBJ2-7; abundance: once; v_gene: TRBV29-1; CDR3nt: TGCAGCGTTGAAGGTGGGTTAGGGACCTACGAGCAGTACTTC; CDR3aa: CSVEGGLGTYEQYF
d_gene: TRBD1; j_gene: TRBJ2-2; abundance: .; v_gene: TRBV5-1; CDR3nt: TGCGCCAGCAGCTTGGACCCCTCCGGGACAGTAGGGACCGGGGAGCTGTTTTTT; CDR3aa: CASSLDPSGTVGTGELFF
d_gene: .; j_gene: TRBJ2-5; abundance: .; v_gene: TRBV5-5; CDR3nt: TGTGCCAGCAGCCTGACTAGTTATGAGACCCAGTACTTC; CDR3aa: CASSLTSYETQYF
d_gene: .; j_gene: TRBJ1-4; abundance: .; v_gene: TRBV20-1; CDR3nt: TGCAGTGCTACTGTTGGGGGATCAGCAACTAATGAAAAACTGTTTTTT; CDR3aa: CSATVGGSATNEKLFF
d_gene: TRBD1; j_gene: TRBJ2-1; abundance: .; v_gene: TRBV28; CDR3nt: TGTGCCAGCATAGACAGGGGAAATGAGCAGTTCTTC; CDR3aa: CASIDRGNEQFF
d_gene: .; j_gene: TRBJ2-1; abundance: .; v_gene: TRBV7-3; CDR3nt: TGTGCCGCTCAGCGGTGGAGCTCCTACAATGAGCAGTTCTTC; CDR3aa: CAAQRWSSYNEQFF
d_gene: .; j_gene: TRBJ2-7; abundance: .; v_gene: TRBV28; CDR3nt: TGTGCCAGCAGTTTCTTAGGAGCGTCCTACAATGAGCAGTACTTC; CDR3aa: CASSFLGASYNEQYF
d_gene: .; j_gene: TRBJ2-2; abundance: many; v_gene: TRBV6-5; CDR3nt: TGTGCCAGCAGTTACCAAGGAGGGGTTACGAACACCGGGGAGCTGTTTTTT; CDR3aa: CASSYQGGVTNTGELFF